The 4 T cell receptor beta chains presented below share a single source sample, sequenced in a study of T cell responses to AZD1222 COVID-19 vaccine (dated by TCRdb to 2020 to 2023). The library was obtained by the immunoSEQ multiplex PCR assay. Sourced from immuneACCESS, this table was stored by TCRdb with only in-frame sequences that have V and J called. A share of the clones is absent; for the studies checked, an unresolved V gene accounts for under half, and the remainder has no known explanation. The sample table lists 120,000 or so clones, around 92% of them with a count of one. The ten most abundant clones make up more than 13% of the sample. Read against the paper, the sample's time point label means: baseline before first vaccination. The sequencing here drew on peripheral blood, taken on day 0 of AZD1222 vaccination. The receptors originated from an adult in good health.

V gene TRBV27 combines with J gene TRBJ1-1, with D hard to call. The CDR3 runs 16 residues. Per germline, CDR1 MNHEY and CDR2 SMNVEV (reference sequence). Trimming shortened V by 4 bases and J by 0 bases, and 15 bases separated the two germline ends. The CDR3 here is CASSSLDLRMNTEAFF. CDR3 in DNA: TGTGCCAGCAGTTCCCTAGACCTCAGAATGAACACTGAAGCTTTCTTT.

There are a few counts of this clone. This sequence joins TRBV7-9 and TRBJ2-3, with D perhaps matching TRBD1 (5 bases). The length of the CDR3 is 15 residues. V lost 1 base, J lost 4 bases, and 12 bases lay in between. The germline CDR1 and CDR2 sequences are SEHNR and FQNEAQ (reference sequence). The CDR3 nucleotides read TGTGCCAGCAGCTTAGTGACCAACAGGCCAGATACGCAGTATTTT. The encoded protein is CASSLVTNRPDTQYF.

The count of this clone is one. The CDR3 nucleotides read TGTGCCAGCAGCCCCTCCCGAGTCAATGAGCAGTTCTTC. Translating gives CASSPSRVNEQFF. The chain combines TRBV7-2 with TRBJ2-1; no clear D. V shed 5 bases and J shed 6 bases, with 11 bases lying between them. Germline V gene lookup returns CDR1 SGHTA and CDR2 FQGNSA. The CDR3 is made up of 13 amino acids.

CDR3 region: CASSRSGNGNNEQFF. CDR3 nucleotides: TGTGCCAGCAGTCGTAGTGGAAATGGGAACAATGAGCAGTTCTTC. The rearrangement joins TRBV7-9 to TRBJ2-1; no firm D call. The ends were cut back, 6 bases at V and 5 bases at J, with 17 bases in the middle. CDR3 length: 15 residues. Germline assignment: CDR1 SEHNR and CDR2 FQNEAQ (reference sequence). Full variable domain (rest looked up from reference TRBV7-9 and TRBJ2-1): DTGVSQNPRHKITKRGQNVTFRCDPISEHNRLYWYRQTLGQGPEFLTYFQNEAQLEKSRLLSDRFSAERPKGSFSTLEIQRTEQGDSAMYLCASSRSGNGNNEQFFGPGTRLTVL.